This T cell receptor beta chain was sequenced for a study of beta chain features in type 1 diabetes. The study's findings and limits: Across all four CD4+ subsets, people with type 1 diabetes showed modestly shorter TCRB CDR3s.

About this clone itself: Its antigen is as yet unknown. The junction and the germline gene differ at one end; a read error may be behind it.

Every participating donor gave one draw, a heparinised blood sample averaging around 120 mL. Sequencing targeted expressed TCRB transcripts, as all isolated RNA had been reverse transcribed. TCRdb's copy holds only in-frame clones and misses some; the assay was immunoSEQ multiplex PCR. The sample holds hundreds of thousands of clones, around 15% seen once. The sequencing sample was made of naive CD4+ T cells from blood. The clonotype comes from a young man with type 1 diabetes.

The CDR3 loop is CASRMGTSKDTQYF. The CDR3 nucleotides read TGTGCCAGCCGGATGGGGACTAGCAAAGATACGCAGTATTTT. The V and J genes are TRBV6-4 and TRBJ2-3, with 9 bases matching TRBD2. CDR1 is MRHNA and CDR2 is SNTAGT in the germline V gene. The length of the CDR3 is 14 residues.